The sample holds a few counts of the clone carrying this T cell receptor (beta chain). As handled by the study authors: Reference gene primers were amplified, and this amplification served to estimate nucleated cell counts. Clones were sequenced by immunoSEQ multiplex PCR, and TCRdb holds only the in-frame ones, with some missing. The V and J calls and the clone size are those of that table, but D and trimming were determined from the DNA. The table includes fewer than 50,000 clones, around four fifths detected once. Deletions cut 5 bases from V and 5 bases from J, with 10 bases between. The length of the CDR3 is 13 residues. This sample was included in a study of blood T cell repertoires in COVID-19.

The clonotype comes from a man older than 75 with active or convalescent COVID-19. J is TRBJ1-5 and V is TRBV12-3 or TRBV12-4; possibly TRBD1 for D (6 bases). Sequenced material: peripheral blood. In nucleotides, the CDR3 is TGTGCCAGCAGTACGGACAGTCATCAGCCCCAGCATTTT. This sequence encodes CASSTDSHQPQHF.